This is a list of T cell receptor beta chains from one sample in a study of shared clonotypes between healthy human individuals. TCRdb keeps only in-frame clones here, not all; method: immunoSEQ multiplex PCR. The data hold around 690,000 clones, with 90% observed a single time. Sequences were obtained from memory CD8+ T cells from PBMCs. Source of these receptors: a man aged 18 to 35 in good health. Some clones in this sample may be carry-over from other donors' samples. The CDR3 runs from the conserved cysteine through the conserved F or W.

j_call	v_call	cdr3_aa
TRBJ2-7	TRBV10-1	CASSEFRTGPLEQYF
TRBJ2-7	TRBV19	CASSMGRAVYEQYF
TRBJ2-2	TRBV10-3	CAISEWAPRQGGNTGELFF
TRBJ2-1	TRBV2	CATLAGNSYNEQFF
TRBJ2-7	TRBV4-1	CASSQVGPYEQYF
TRBJ2-1	TRBV7-2	CASSLEGTVYNEQFF
TRBJ2-7	TRBV27	CASKPGQGISMRYEQYF
TRBJ1-4	TRBV7-2	CASSPSGLSKGKLFF
TRBJ1-3	TRBV28	CASSFRALQGLGNTIYF
TRBJ1-1	TRBV28	CASSSPYGDRGSLTEAFF
TRBJ2-1	TRBV10-3	CAISDAGGSSYNEQFF
TRBJ2-3	TRBV19	CASSLGLAGAGADTQYF
TRBJ2-1	TRBV27	CASSLMTSPGVNEQFF
TRBJ1-1	TRBV30	CAWSVGRTNTEAFF
TRBJ1-5	TRBV2	CASSSGSNQPQHF
TRBJ2-1	TRBV6-5	CASSPGQGYNEQFF